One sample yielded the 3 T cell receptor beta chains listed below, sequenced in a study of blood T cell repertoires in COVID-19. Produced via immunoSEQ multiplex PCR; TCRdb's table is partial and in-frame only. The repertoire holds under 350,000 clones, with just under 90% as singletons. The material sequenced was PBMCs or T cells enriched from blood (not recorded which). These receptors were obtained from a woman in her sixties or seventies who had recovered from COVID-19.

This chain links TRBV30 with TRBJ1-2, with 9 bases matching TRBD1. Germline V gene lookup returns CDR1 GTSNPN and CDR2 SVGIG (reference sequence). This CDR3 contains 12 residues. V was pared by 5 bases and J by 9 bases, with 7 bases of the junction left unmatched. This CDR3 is CAWSTGGGRYTF. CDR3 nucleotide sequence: TGTGCCTGGTCAACAGGGGGCGGTCGCTACACCTTC.

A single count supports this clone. CDR3 residues: CASSLAKMGHWDTEAFF. CDR3 nucleotide sequence: TGCGCCAGCAGCTTGGCCAAGATGGGGCATTGGGACACTGAAGCTTTCTTT. The rearrangement links TRBV5-1 to TRBJ1-1; TRBD1 is a possible D gene (5 bases). Trimming stripped 0 bases from V and 3 bases from J, with 18 bases between. This CDR3 is 17 amino acids long. Germline values: CDR1 SGHRS, CDR2 YFSETQ.

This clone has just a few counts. The CDR3 DNA sequence: TGTGCCAGTAGTTCTCAGGGAGGGTACACTGAAGCTTTCTTT. It translates to CASSSQGGYTEAFF. The rearrangement uses TRBV19 and TRBJ1-1, with a weak D call TRBD1 (5 bases). The CDR3 totals 14 residues. V lost 5 bases, J lost 3 bases, and 13 bases lay in between. Germline V gene data show CDR1 as LNHDA and CDR2 as SQIVND (reference sequence).